This T cell receptor (beta chain) was sequenced for a study of blood T cell repertoires in COVID-19. Overall study context: Donors in the United States, Italy and Spain gave samples during acute or convalescent COVID-19. Sample material is recorded as cDNA or gDNA derived from T cells, B-cell-depleted T cells, or PBMCs.

V shed 1 base and J shed 2 bases, with 8 bases lying between them. Germline-derived CDR1 and CDR2 are MNHEY and SMNVEV (reference sequence). CDR3 length: 15 amino acids. Study processing details: Estimation of nucleated cell counts relied on the amplification of reference gene primers. Libraries were prepared by immunoSEQ multiplex PCR; TCRdb keeps only in-frame clonotypes and omits some of them. That table furnishes V, J and clone size, whereas the DNA furnished D and trimming. The data show 200,000 to 300,000 clones, approximately 90% seen once. The receptor's source is a middle-aged woman with acute or convalescent COVID-19. What was sequenced was peripheral blood. The V and J genes are TRBV27 and TRBJ1-4; D perhaps matches TRBD1 (5 bases). In DNA form, the CDR3 reads TGTGCCAGCAGTTTATGGGGCAGCACTAATGAAAAACTGTTTTTT. It codes for CASSLWGSTNEKLFF.